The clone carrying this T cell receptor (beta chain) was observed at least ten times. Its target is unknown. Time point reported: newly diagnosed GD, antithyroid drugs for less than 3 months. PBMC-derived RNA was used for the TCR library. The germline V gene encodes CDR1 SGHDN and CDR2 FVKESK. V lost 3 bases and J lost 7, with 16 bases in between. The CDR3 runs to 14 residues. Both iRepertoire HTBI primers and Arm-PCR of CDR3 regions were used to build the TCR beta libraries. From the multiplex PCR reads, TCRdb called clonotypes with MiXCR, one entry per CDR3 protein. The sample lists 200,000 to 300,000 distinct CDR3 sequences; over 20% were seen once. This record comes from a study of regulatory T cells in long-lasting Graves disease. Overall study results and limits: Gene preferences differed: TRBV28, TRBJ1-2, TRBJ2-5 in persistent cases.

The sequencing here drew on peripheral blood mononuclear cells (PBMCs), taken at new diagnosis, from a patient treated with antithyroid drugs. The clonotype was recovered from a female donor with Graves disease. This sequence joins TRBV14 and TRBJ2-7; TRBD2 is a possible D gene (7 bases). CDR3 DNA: TGTGCCAGCAGCCAGGGGGGGGCATGGAAAGAGCAGTACTTC. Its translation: CASSQGGAWKEQYF. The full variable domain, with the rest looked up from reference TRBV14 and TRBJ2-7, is EAGVTQFPSHSVIEKGQTVTLRCDPISGHDNLYWYRRVMGKEIKFLLHFVKESKQDESGMPNNRFLAERTGGTYSTLKVQPAELEDSGVYFCASSQGGAWKEQYFGPGTRLTVT.